Following are 3 T cell receptor beta chains from one sample sequenced in a study of breast tumors, draining lymph nodes, adjacent tissues. Using its own MiXCR run on the multiplex PCR reads, TCRdb lists one record per CDR3 protein. The sample carries tens of thousands of distinct CDR3 sequences, under 45% recorded once. Sequenced sample: breast tumor tissue. The receptors were sampled from a female donor with breast cancer. Some clones in this sample may be carry-over from other donors' samples.

The V call is TRBV5-1, the J call TRBJ2-1, with 11 nucleotides matching TRBD2. The CDR3 extends over 19 amino acids. The trim removed 4 bases at V and 5 bases at J, leaving 17 bases unmatched. The germline V gene has CDR1 SGHRS and CDR2 YFSETQ. The chain's CDR3 is CASSETAIGLAGINNEQFF. The DNA for the CDR3 is TGCGCCAGCAGCGAGACTGCAATTGGACTAGCGGGTATCAACAATGAGCAGTTCTTC.

The CDR3 region is CASSLVVLAGGTQYF. The CDR3 nucleotides are TGTGCCAGCAGCTTAGTAGTACTAGCGGGCGGTACGCAGTATTTT. The chain is built from TRBV7-9 and TRBJ2-3; 9 positions match TRBD2. Losses at the gene ends were 1 base for V and 8 bases for J; bases not matched to a gene: 7. CDR3 length: 15 amino acids. CDR1 is SEHNR, CDR2 FQNEAQ, per germline (reference sequence).

This sequence joins TRBV5-1 and TRBJ2-2; D might be TRBD1 (6 bases). This CDR3 comprises 16 residues. V lost 1 base, J lost 2 bases, and 12 bases lay in between. CDR1 is SGHRS and CDR2 is YFSETQ in the germline V gene. The CDR3 nucleotides read TGCGCCAGCAGCTTGATGACAGGACGAAACACCGGGGAGCTGTTTTTT. This sequence encodes CASSLMTGRNTGELFF.